This is a list of T cell receptor beta chains from one sample in a study of T cells in localized non-small cell lung cancer. Repertoires were generated with immunoSEQ multiplex PCR, while TCRdb's copy carries only in-frame clones and drops some. This sample has about 1,700 clones; around a fifth occur once, and the top ten carry more than 10%. This material consisted of normal lung tissue next to the tumor, taken before any cancer treatment. The receptors were sampled from a man aged 18 to 55 with stage I lung adenocarcinoma. Each CDR3 is given with its conserved first and last residue. D genes are given only for firm matches. Part of the rows lack a size; the others show once, few, many or a class for expanded clones.

15 - medium-sized TRBJ1-1 TRBV9 CASSSSGGAGTEAFF TGTGCCAGCAGTTCATCGGGGGGCGCGGGCACTGAAGCTTTCTTT
15 TRBD1 - TRBJ1-5 TRBV6-8 CASSQTGMSNQPQHF TGTGCCAGCAGCCAGACAGGGATGAGCAATCAGCCCCAGCATTTT
14 TRBD2 large TRBJ2-3 TRBV6-8 CASSDAGGMNTQYF TGTGCCAGCAGTGACGCGGGGGGCATGAATACGCAGTATTTT
14 TRBD1 - TRBJ1-1 TRBV19 CASSPTGLSTEAFF TGTGCCAGTAGCCCGACAGGGCTGAGTACTGAAGCTTTCTTT
13 - few TRBJ1-2 TRBV30 CAWSVPGTLGYTF TGTGCCTGGAGTGTACCGGGGACTCTCGGCTACACCTTC
15 - - TRBJ2-1 TRBV19 CASSTSTVYANEQFF TGTGCCAGTAGTACCTCGACGGTTTACGCGAATGAGCAGTTCTTC
14 - - TRBJ1-1 TRBV6-7 CASSYRGENTEAFF TGTGCCAGCAGTTACCGCGGAGAGAACACTGAAGCTTTCTTT
14 - - TRBJ2-1 TRBV19 CASNQGGDYNEQFF TGTGCCAGTAACCAGGGGGGCGATTACAATGAGCAGTTCTTC
14 - few TRBJ2-5 TRBV7-6 CASSQGGGQETQYF TGTGCCAGCAGCCAGGGTGGGGGTCAAGAGACCCAGTACTTC
16 - - TRBJ1-6 TRBV9 CASSEARTGKGSPLHF TGTGCCAGCAGTGAAGCGCGAACGGGGAAAGGATCACCCCTCCACTTT
14 - - TRBJ1-4 TRBV7-6 CASSLGTINEKLFF TGTGCCAGCAGCTTAGGGACAATTAATGAAAAACTGTTTTTT
14 TRBD1 - TRBJ1-2 TRBV19 CASIMTGLNYGYTF TGTGCCAGTATCATGACAGGGTTAAACTATGGCTACACCTTC
15 - - TRBJ2-3 TRBV30 CAWSAAELASHTQYF TGTGCCTGGAGCGCGGCAGAGTTGGCTAGTCATACGCAGTATTTT
15 TRBD1 - TRBJ2-7 TRBV30 CAWSVGTDSSYEQYF TGTGCCTGGAGTGTGGGGACAGACAGCTCCTACGAGCAGTACTTC
15 - - TRBJ1-1 TRBV9 CASSSGGRMNTEAFF TGTGCCAGCAGCTCCGGGGGACGGATGAACACTGAAGCTTTCTTT
15 - few TRBJ1-4 TRBV7-5 CASSADRATNEKLFF TGTGCCAGCAGCGCCGACAGAGCAACTAATGAAAAACTGTTTTTT
17 - few TRBJ1-5 TRBV15 CATSRTSGGYSNQPQHF TGTGCCACCAGCAGAACTTCCGGGGGCTATAGCAATCAGCCCCAGCATTTT
15 TRBD2 - TRBJ2-1 TRBV5-1 CASSPGTSDYNEQFF TGCGCCAGCAGCCCCGGGACTAGCGATTACAATGAGCAGTTCTTC
14 - few TRBJ2-7 TRBV11-3 CASSLGGSRYEQYF TGTGCCAGCAGCTTGGGCGGGTCCCGCTACGAGCAGTACTTC
16 TRBD2 once TRBJ2-5 TRBV19 CASSMGLAGGQETQYF TGTGCCAGTAGTATGGGACTAGCGGGGGGACAAGAGACCCAGTACTTC
15 TRBD1 - TRBJ1-2 TRBV19 CASSALTGSNYGYTF TGTGCCAGTAGTGCTTTGACAGGGTCTAACTATGGCTACACCTTC
16 - - TRBJ1-2 TRBV6-8 CASSDPLLGGSYGYTF TGTGCCAGCAGTGACCCCCTCCTGGGGGGAAGCTATGGCTACACCTTC